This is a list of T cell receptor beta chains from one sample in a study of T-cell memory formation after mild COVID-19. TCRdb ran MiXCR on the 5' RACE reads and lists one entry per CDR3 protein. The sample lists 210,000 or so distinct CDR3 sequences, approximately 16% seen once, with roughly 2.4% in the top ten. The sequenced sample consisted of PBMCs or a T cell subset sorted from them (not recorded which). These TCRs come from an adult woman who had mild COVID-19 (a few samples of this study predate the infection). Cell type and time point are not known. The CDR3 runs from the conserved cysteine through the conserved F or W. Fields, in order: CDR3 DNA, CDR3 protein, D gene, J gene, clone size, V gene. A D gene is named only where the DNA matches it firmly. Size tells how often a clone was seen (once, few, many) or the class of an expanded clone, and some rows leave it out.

DNA: TGTGCCAGCAGTTACTCGGGGGTCGGGCAGTACTTC
CDR3: CASSYSGVGQYF
D: NA
J: TRBJ2-7
size: few
V: TRBV6-6

DNA: TGTGCCAGCAGCGTTCAGGGGGCGGGCATGAACACTGAAGCTTTCTTT
CDR3: CASSVQGAGMNTEAFF
D: TRBD1
J: TRBJ1-1
size: few
V: TRBV9

DNA: TGTGCCATCAGTGAGTCGTATGGGGGTAAAAACATTCAGTACTTC
CDR3: CAISESYGGKNIQYF
D: NA
J: TRBJ2-4
size: NA
V: TRBV10-3

DNA: TGTGCCAGCTCACCGAGACTAGCGGAGGGTCATACGCAGTATTTT
CDR3: CASSPRLAEGHTQYF
D: TRBD2
J: TRBJ2-3
size: NA
V: TRBV18

DNA: TGTGCCAGCAGCGAGCGGAGGGGTTACAATGAGCAGTTCTTC
CDR3: CASSERRGYNEQFF
D: NA
J: TRBJ2-1
size: NA
V: TRBV3-1

DNA: TGTGCCACCAGGCCGGGGGGGCTGGGCACTGAAGCTTTCTTT
CDR3: CATRPGGLGTEAFF
D: NA
J: TRBJ1-1
size: NA
V: TRBV15

DNA: TGCGCCAGCAGTGGGTCAAACAACAGGGACAGCGTTGAAAAACTGTTTTTT
CDR3: CASSGSNNRDSVEKLFF
D: TRBD1
J: TRBJ1-4
size: NA
V: TRBV10-2

DNA: TGTGCCAGCAGTTATCGACAGGGACTTAATTCACCCCTCCACTTT
CDR3: CASSYRQGLNSPLHF
D: TRBD1
J: TRBJ1-6
size: few
V: TRBV6-5

DNA: TGTGCCAGTAGTATCTTCGGACAGGTCAATAGCAATCAGCCCCAGCATTTT
CDR3: CASSIFGQVNSNQPQHF
D: TRBD1
J: TRBJ1-5
size: many
V: TRBV19

DNA: TGTGCCACCAGTGATCCCTCAGAAAGGCCCTACGAGCAGTACTTC
CDR3: CATSDPSERPYEQYF
D: NA
J: TRBJ2-7
size: few
V: TRBV24-1

DNA: TGTGCCAGCAGCATTAGACAGGGTTTCAGCTCTGGGGCCAACGTCCTGACTTTC
CDR3: CASSIRQGFSSGANVLTF
D: TRBD1
J: TRBJ2-6
size: many
V: TRBV5-5

DNA: TGTGCCAGCAGCCAAGATCTTGGCGCCGAGTCCTACGAGCAGTACTTC
CDR3: CASSQDLGAESYEQYF
D: NA
J: TRBJ2-7
size: NA
V: TRBV4-2

DNA: TGTGCCAGCAGCGTAGCTGCTGGTCAGCCCCAGCATTTT
CDR3: CASSVAAGQPQHF
D: NA
J: TRBJ1-5
size: few
V: TRBV9

DNA: TGCGCCAGCAGCTGGACGGCAGGGGTACGGACTGAAGCTTTCTTT
CDR3: CASSWTAGVRTEAFF
D: NA
J: TRBJ1-1
size: NA
V: TRBV5-1

DNA: TGCAGTGCTAGAGATAGCGGGACAAGATACGGCTACACCTTC
CDR3: CSARDSGTRYGYTF
D: NA
J: TRBJ1-2
size: many
V: TRBV20-1

DNA: TGTGCCACCAGCCCGGCGACTAGCGGGGGGGTTCAAGAGACCCAGTACTTC
CDR3: CATSPATSGGVQETQYF
D: TRBD2
J: TRBJ2-5
size: few
V: TRBV24-1

DNA: TGTGCCAGCAGCTGGGGGACTAGCGGGAGCCCCTACGAGCAGTACTTC
CDR3: CASSWGTSGSPYEQYF
D: TRBD2
J: TRBJ2-7
size: NA
V: TRBV5-5

DNA: TGTGCCTGGAGTATGACAGGGGTGGGCGCCAAAAACATTCAGTACTTC
CDR3: CAWSMTGVGAKNIQYF
D: TRBD1
J: TRBJ2-4
size: NA
V: TRBV30

DNA: TGTGCCACCGGGCGTTGGAAAAACATTCAGTACTTC
CDR3: CATGRWKNIQYF
D: NA
J: TRBJ2-4
size: NA
V: TRBV2

DNA: TGTGCCAGCAGCCCGGGGACGGTCTCTGGAAACACCATATATTTT
CDR3: CASSPGTVSGNTIYF
D: NA
J: TRBJ1-3
size: few
V: TRBV7-2

DNA: TGCAGTGCTGTTGCGGGGGAGGGACTCTATGGCTACACCTTC
CDR3: CSAVAGEGLYGYTF
D: NA
J: TRBJ1-2
size: few
V: TRBV20-1

DNA: TGTGCCAGCAGTGAGGGGGGGAGCAATCAGCCCCAGCATTTT
CDR3: CASSEGGSNQPQHF
D: NA
J: TRBJ1-5
size: NA
V: TRBV2

DNA: TGCAGTGCTAGTGACTCTGGGGCCAACGTCCTGACTTTC
CDR3: CSASDSGANVLTF
D: NA
J: TRBJ2-6
size: NA
V: TRBV20-1

DNA: TGCGCCAGCAGCTTCACAGGCTGGGGGCAGTATTTT
CDR3: CASSFTGWGQYF
D: NA
J: TRBJ2-3
size: NA
V: TRBV5-1

DNA: TGTGCCAGCAGCGTCTCCCAGGGGGCCGGCACCGGGGAGCTGTTTTTT
CDR3: CASSVSQGAGTGELFF
D: TRBD1
J: TRBJ2-2
size: few
V: TRBV9

DNA: TGTGCCTGGGATAGACTAGCAGTTACAAATGAGCAGTTCTTC
CDR3: CAWDRLAVTNEQFF
D: TRBD2
J: TRBJ2-1
size: NA
V: TRBV30

DNA: TGTGCCAGCAGTTCCTCGGGACAGGCTAACTATGGCTACACCTTC
CDR3: CASSSSGQANYGYTF
D: TRBD1
J: TRBJ1-2
size: few
V: TRBV12-3/TRBV12-4

DNA: TGTGCCAGCAGTCCCTGGGACAGGGGTATGGCTGAAGCTTTCTTT
CDR3: CASSPWDRGMAEAFF
D: TRBD1
J: TRBJ1-1
size: NA
V: TRBV2

DNA: TGTGCCAGCAGCCAGCAAGCGGCTAACTATGGCTACACCTTC
CDR3: CASSQQAANYGYTF
D: NA
J: TRBJ1-2
size: many
V: TRBV11-2

DNA: TGCGCCAGCAGCCAAGAGCTAGCGGGGGGTCGAGAGCAGTACTTC
CDR3: CASSQELAGGREQYF
D: TRBD2
J: TRBJ2-7
size: few
V: TRBV4-1

DNA: TGTGCCAGCAGCTCGGTCGGACTCCCGAGGGGTGAGCAGTACTTC
CDR3: CASSSVGLPRGEQYF
D: NA
J: TRBJ2-7
size: NA
V: TRBV5-4

DNA: TGCGCCAGCAGCTCCACACAGGGGGCAGGGGAGACCCAGTACTTC
CDR3: CASSSTQGAGETQYF
D: TRBD1
J: TRBJ2-5
size: NA
V: TRBV5-1

DNA: TGTGCCACCCAGGGATCTAGCACAGATACGCAGTATTTT
CDR3: CATQGSSTDTQYF
D: NA
J: TRBJ2-3
size: NA
V: TRBV24-1

DNA: TGTGCTAGTGGTTTGGAAATAGCGGGAGGTTACTACGAGCAGTACTTC
CDR3: CASGLEIAGGYYEQYF
D: TRBD2
J: TRBJ2-7
size: NA
V: TRBV12-5

DNA: TGCAGCGTCAGACAGGGCCGCAATCAGCCCCAGCATTTT
CDR3: CSVRQGRNQPQHF
D: TRBD1
J: TRBJ1-5
size: many
V: TRBV29-1

DNA: TGTGCCAGCAGCCTCATGGGGAATCCGCTCGACAATGAGCAGTTCTTC
CDR3: CASSLMGNPLDNEQFF
D: NA
J: TRBJ2-1
size: few
V: TRBV7-2

DNA: TGTGCCACCAGTGATTTAGGGGACGGCGCGATTCGTAGGTGGTACTTC
CDR3: CATSDLGDGAIRRWYF
D: NA
J: TRBJ2-7
size: once
V: TRBV24-1

DNA: TGTGCCAGCAGTTACTCCAGACAGAATAATTCACCCCTCCACTTT
CDR3: CASSYSRQNNSPLHF
D: NA
J: TRBJ1-6
size: NA
V: TRBV6-6

DNA: TGTGCCAGCAGCTTAATCCGGGGAGGCGCCGGGGAGCTGTTTTTT
CDR3: CASSLIRGGAGELFF
D: NA
J: TRBJ2-2
size: many
V: TRBV11-2

DNA: TGTGCCAGCAGGCGGGAGGGCAACACCGGGGAGCTGTTTTTT
CDR3: CASRREGNTGELFF
D: TRBD2
J: TRBJ2-2
size: few
V: TRBV6-6

DNA: TGTGCCAGCAGTTATTACAGGAGCTCTGGAAACACCATATATTTT
CDR3: CASSYYRSSGNTIYF
D: NA
J: TRBJ1-3
size: few
V: TRBV6-6

DNA: TGTGCCACCAGCAGAGATCGGGGGGGTGAGCAGTTCTTC
CDR3: CATSRDRGGEQFF
D: TRBD2
J: TRBJ2-1
size: few
V: TRBV15

DNA: TGTGCCAGCAGCCGTTCGGCAGGTCCCTATGGCTACACCTTC
CDR3: CASSRSAGPYGYTF
D: NA
J: TRBJ1-2
size: few
V: TRBV11-2

DNA: TGTGCCAGCAGCCGGAGCGGGGGGGGAGAGACCCAGTACTTC
CDR3: CASSRSGGGETQYF
D: TRBD2
J: TRBJ2-5
size: few
V: TRBV3-1

DNA: TGTGCCAGTAGTTTTCGGCCGTATAGCACAGATACGCAGTATTTT
CDR3: CASSFRPYSTDTQYF
D: NA
J: TRBJ2-3
size: NA
V: TRBV19

DNA: TGTGCCAGCACTCGAGGAGGGGGGGCCGGGGAGCTGTTTTTT
CDR3: CASTRGGGAGELFF
D: NA
J: TRBJ2-2
size: NA
V: TRBV6-5